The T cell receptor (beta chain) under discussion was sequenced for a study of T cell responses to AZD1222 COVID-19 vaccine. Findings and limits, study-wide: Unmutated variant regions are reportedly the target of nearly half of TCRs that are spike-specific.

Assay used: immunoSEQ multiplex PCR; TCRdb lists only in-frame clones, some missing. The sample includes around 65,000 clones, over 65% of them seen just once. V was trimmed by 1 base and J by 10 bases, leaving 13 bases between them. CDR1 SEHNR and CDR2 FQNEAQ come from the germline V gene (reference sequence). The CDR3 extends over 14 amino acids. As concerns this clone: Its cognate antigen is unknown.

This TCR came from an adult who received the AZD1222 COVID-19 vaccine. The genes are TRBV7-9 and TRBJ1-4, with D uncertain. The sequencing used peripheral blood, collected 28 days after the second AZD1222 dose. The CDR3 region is CASSLETPSGKLFF. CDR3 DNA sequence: TGTGCCAGCAGCTTAGAAACACCCTCCGGAAAACTGTTTTTT.